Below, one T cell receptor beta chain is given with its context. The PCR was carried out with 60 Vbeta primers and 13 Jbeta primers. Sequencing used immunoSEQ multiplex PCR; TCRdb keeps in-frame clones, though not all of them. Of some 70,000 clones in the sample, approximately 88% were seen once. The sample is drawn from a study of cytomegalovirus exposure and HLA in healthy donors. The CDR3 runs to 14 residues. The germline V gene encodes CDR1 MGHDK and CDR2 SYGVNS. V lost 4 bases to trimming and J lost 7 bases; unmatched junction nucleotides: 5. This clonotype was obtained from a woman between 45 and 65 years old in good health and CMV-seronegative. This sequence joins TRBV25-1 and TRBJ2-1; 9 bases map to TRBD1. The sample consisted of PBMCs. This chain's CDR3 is CASSGDRVVNEQFF. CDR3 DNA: TGTGCCAGCAGTGGGGACAGGGTTGTGAATGAGCAGTTCTTC.